The clone carrying this TCR beta chain was detected a few times. What it binds is not known. V lost 4 bases and J lost 3, with 13 bases in between. Germline loops: CDR1 MNHEY, CDR2 SVGEGT. CDR3 length: 14 residues. This record comes from a study of post-analysis software for immune sequencing data. TCR beta cDNA libraries had unique molecular identifiers. TCRdb independently ran MiXCR on the PCR reads; one entry per CDR3 protein. The table has approximately 350,000 distinct CDR3 sequences, less than 35% seen once; the top ten hold 13%. Points from the study as a whole: Comparison of patients with controls showed a handful of TRBV segments more frequent in patients, TRBV5-6, TRBV5-1 and TRBV20-1 among them.

The sequencing input was blood. The clonotype originates from a girl aged 5-17 years with multiple sclerosis. This sequence joins TRBV6-2 or TRBV6-3 and TRBJ2-7; TRBD1 or TRBD2 may be the D gene (5 bases each). CDR3 amino acids: CASSLKGPLYEQYF. CDR3 bases: TGTGCCAGCAGTTTGAAGGGACCCCTCTACGAGCAGTACTTC.